Listed below are T cell receptor beta chains from one sample, sequenced in a study of blood T cell repertoires in COVID-19. Clones were read by immunoSEQ multiplex PCR, and TCRdb kept only the in-frame ones, dropping some. The table lists some 150,000 clones, about three quarters of them singletons. The sample comprised PBMCs or T cells enriched from blood (not recorded which). The source of these receptors is a woman aged 45 to 65 who had recovered from COVID-19. The CDR3 runs from the conserved cysteine through the conserved F or W. Fields, in order: J gene, V gene, clone size, D gene, CDR3 DNA, CDR3 protein. D genes are given only for firm matches. Not every row has a clone size; where given, it reads once, few, many or a size class.

>TRBJ2-3|TRBV5-1|-|-
TGCGCCAGCAGCTTCCAGACTAGCACAGATACGCAGTATTTT
CASSFQTSTDTQYF
>TRBJ2-3|TRBV12-3/TRBV12-4|once|-
TGTGCCAGCAGTTTAGGCAGGGACTGGCAGTATTTT
CASSLGRDWQYF
>TRBJ2-7|TRBV2|-|-
TGTGCCAGCAGCTATAGCGGAAAGAACTACGAGCAGTACTTC
CASSYSGKNYEQYF
>TRBJ2-7|TRBV13|many|TRBD1
TGTGCCAGCAGCACAGGGGGGACAGGGGTGGTGCAGTACTTC
CASSTGGTGVVQYF
>TRBJ2-1|TRBV19|-|TRBD2
TGTGCCAGTAGCACTATCGGGGGGAATGAGCAGTTCTTC
CASSTIGGNEQFF
>TRBJ1-1|TRBV6-1|-|-
TGTGCCAGCAGTGACAGGATAAGAAAGAACACTGAAGCTTTCTTT
CASSDRIRKNTEAFF
>TRBJ2-1|TRBV5-4|-|-
TGTGCCAGCAGCTTGGACAGGGAGTCCTACAATGAGCAGTTCTTC
CASSLDRESYNEQFF
>TRBJ1-3|TRBV19|-|-
TGTGCCAAAGAAACCTACTCTGGAAACACCATATATTTT
CAKETYSGNTIYF
>TRBJ1-1|TRBV6-5|-|-
TGTGCCAGCAGCCCCCATGGGCCCGAAGGCACTGAAGCTTTCTTT
CASSPHGPEGTEAFF
>TRBJ2-5|TRBV6-5|-|TRBD1
TGTGCCAGCACCGGGACAGCCACTCAAGAGACCCAGTACTTC
CASTGTATQETQYF
>TRBJ2-5|TRBV19|-|TRBD2
TGTGCCAGTAGTACGAGGGGACTACAAGAGACCCAGTACTTC
CASSTRGLQETQYF
>TRBJ1-1|TRBV21-1|-|-
TGTGCCAGCAGCAATGATTCCGGGACAGGGTTTTCTGAAGCTTTCTTT
CASSNDSGTGFSEAFF
>TRBJ1-4|TRBV5-1|few|TRBD1
TGCGCCAGCAGCTCGGGGACAGGGGGTTATGAAAAACTGTTTTTT
CASSSGTGGYEKLFF
>TRBJ2-7|TRBV6-5|-|-
TGTTCCACGCGGGGGCGCGAGCAGTACTTC
CSTRGREQYF
>TRBJ2-3|TRBV19|few|TRBD2
TGTGCCAGTAGTACCGGACTAGCGACCACAGATACGCAGTATTTT
CASSTGLATTDTQYF
>TRBJ2-7|TRBV7-9|-|TRBD2
TGTGCCAGCAGTCCTTCCGTAGCGGGGGCCTACGAGCAGTACTTC
CASSPSVAGAYEQYF